The following is a T cell receptor beta chain sequence with its context. The sample belongs to a study of blood T cell repertoires in COVID-19. Study summary: Researchers got acute and convalescent COVID-19 samples from the United States, Italy and Spain. In each case, the material was cDNA or gDNA derived from T cells, B-cell-depleted T cells, or PBMCs.

Trimming removed 3 bases from V and 4 bases from J, with 17 bases in between. The germline V gene encodes CDR1 MGHRA and CDR2 YSYEKL. The CDR3 extends over 16 amino acids. Original analysis: Researchers report that nucleated cell counts were estimated from reference gene primer amplification. This table comes from immunoSEQ multiplex PCR, and its TCRdb copy is limited to in-frame clones, with some not included. V and J calls and clone size are those listed in that table; D and trimming were worked out from the DNA. The repertoire holds hundreds of thousands of clones, with about 80% as singletons. The TCR was taken from a woman aged 50 to 65 with acute or convalescent COVID-19. Sequenced input: peripheral blood. V is TRBV4-1 and J is TRBJ2-3; the D gene is possibly TRBD2 (6 bases). CDR3 protein: CASSQTRTLSPDTQYF. Written as DNA, the CDR3 is TGCGCCAGCAGCCAGACTAGGACCTTGAGCCCAGATACGCAGTATTTT.